One and the same sample provided the 15 T cell receptor beta chains below, sequenced in a study of T cell responses to AZD1222 COVID-19 vaccine. Clones were sequenced by immunoSEQ multiplex PCR, and TCRdb holds only the in-frame ones, with some missing. Counted here are around 44,000 clones, 86% occurring once; the ten biggest clones make up 6% to 8%. The starting material was peripheral blood, obtained 28 days after the second AZD1222 dose. The source is an adult who received the AZD1222 COVID-19 vaccine.

The CDR3 nucleotides read TGTGCCAGCAGCTTGGAATGGGCCAAAAACATTCAGTACTTC. This gives the protein CASSLEWAKNIQYF. This chain connects TRBV11-3 to TRBJ2-4; no reliable D call. This CDR3 is built from 14 residues. Germline CDR1 SGHNT, CDR2 YENEEA. Trimming removed 3 bases at V and 1 base at J, with 7 bases between.

The CDR3 loop reads CASSPDRGKFETQYF. CDR3 DNA: TGTGCCAGCAGCCCGGACAGGGGGAAGTTTGAGACCCAGTACTTC. The rearrangement uses TRBV11-3 and TRBJ2-5; 10 bases map to TRBD1. V dropped 5 bases and J dropped 5; count of bases not matched to a gene: 8. This CDR3 region has 15 residues. Germline V gene lookup returns CDR1 SGHNT and CDR2 YENEEA.

This clone is medium-sized in the sample. The chain carries TRBV6-2 or TRBV6-3 and TRBJ1-5; tentative D call: TRBD1 (5 bases). The CDR3 has 14 residues. Germline V gene sequence: CDR1 MNHEY, CDR2 SVGEGT. V lost 4 bases and J lost 4, with 11 bases in between. CDR3: CASSLGHENQPQHF. DNA for the CDR3: TGTGCCAGCAGTTTAGGACACGAAAATCAGCCCCAGCATTTT.

V gene TRBV5-4 combines with J gene TRBJ2-7, with D perhaps TRBD2 (7 bases). The ends were cut back, 3 bases at V and 1 base at J, with 17 bases in the middle. CDR3 size: 16 residues. Germline loops: CDR1 SGHNT, CDR2 YYREEE (reference sequence). The CDR3 coding sequence is TGTGCCAGCAGCTCTAAGGGGGGGACGGCGTCCTACGAGCAGTACTTC. It translates to CASSSKGGTASYEQYF. The entire variable domain, with the rest obtained from reference TRBV5-4 and TRBJ2-7, is as follows: ETGVTQSPTHLIKTRGQQVTLRCSSQSGHNTVSWYQQALGQGPQFIFQYYREEENGRGNFPPRFSGLQFPNYSSELNVNALELDDSALYLCASSSKGGTASYEQYFGPGTRLTVT.

CDR3 protein: CASSLGGSHEKLFF. The DNA for the CDR3 is TGTGCCAGCAGCTTAGGGGGTAGTCACGAAAAACTGTTTTTT. The chain joins TRBV7-9 to TRBJ1-4, with D hard to call. The V end lost 1 base, the J end lost 8 bases, and 11 bases lay between the germline ends. The length of the CDR3 is 14 residues. The germline V gene has CDR1 SEHNR and CDR2 FQNEAQ (reference sequence).

The genes are TRBV6-5 and TRBJ2-5; D uncertain. CDR3 length equals 13 residues. Trimming took off 2 bases at V and 5 bases at J, with 9 bases between the two ends. Germline-derived CDR1 and CDR2 are MNHEY and SVGAGI. In DNA, the CDR3 is TGTGCCAGCAGTTACCAGGTCGGGGAGACCCAGTACTTC. Protein sequence: CASSYQVGETQYF.

The V and J genes are TRBV4-3 and TRBJ2-7, with 12 bases that match TRBD2. This CDR3 has 19 amino acids. V was clipped by 4 bases and J by 2 bases; unmatched bases: 15. Looked up from germline, CDR1 is LGHNA and CDR2 is YSLEER. DNA of the CDR3: TGCGCCAGCAGCCGCGAACACTCTAGCGGGAGGGGGATCACCTACGAGCAGTACTTC. Encoded protein: CASSREHSSGRGITYEQYF.

This clone appeared once. The gene calls are TRBV19 and TRBJ2-1; TRBD1 is a possible D gene (6 bases). The germline V and J ends were trimmed by 3 bases and 5 bases, with 14 bases remaining between them. The CDR3 loop spans 15 amino acids. Germline-derived CDR1 and CDR2 are LNHDA and SQIVND (reference sequence). This CDR3 is CASSILGGANNEQFF. Here the CDR3 DNA reads TGTGCCAGTAGTATCCTTGGGGGCGCGAACAATGAGCAGTTCTTC.

This clone occurred once. The chain couples TRBV19 to TRBJ2-7, with TRBD1 matching over 7 bases. The CDR3 has 14 amino acids. V lost 5 bases to trimming and J lost 2 bases; unmatched junction nucleotides: 6. Germline lookup yields CDR1 LNHDA and CDR2 SQIVND (reference sequence). The CDR3 DNA reads TGTGCCAGTAGTCTCCGGGACAGCCCCTACGAGCAGTACTTC. Amino acids: CASSLRDSPYEQYF.

V usage is TRBV7-9 and J usage is TRBJ2-2, with 8 nucleotides matching TRBD1. The CDR3 covers 16 residues. The V segment lost 3 bases and the J segment 5 bases; nucleotides outside the gene matches: 8. CDR1 SEHNR and CDR2 FQNEAQ come from the germline V gene (reference sequence). CDR3 DNA sequence: TGTGCCAGCAGCTTCTGGACAGGGTTAGAAACCGGGGAGCTGTTTTTT. The encoded protein is CASSFWTGLETGELFF.

The genes are TRBV11-2 and TRBJ2-1, with a weak D call TRBD2 (7 bases). Germline CDR1 and CDR2: SGHAT and FQNNGV. V lost 4 bases to trimming and J lost 8 bases, with 24 bases between them. The CDR3 extends over 17 amino acids. The CDR3 nucleotides are TGTGCCAGCAGCTCCCTAAGGGGGAGGGCTCCCGTCGATGAGCAGTTCTTC. The encoded protein is CASSSLRGRAPVDEQFF.

The chain carries TRBV9 and TRBJ1-1; D possibly corresponds to TRBD1 (5 bases). V lost 0 bases, J lost 4 bases, and 19 bases lay in between. Germline CDR1 is SGDLS and CDR2 is YYNGEE. The CDR3 extends over 17 amino acids. This CDR3 reads CASSVAGSASGSTEAFF. In DNA, the CDR3 is TGTGCCAGCAGCGTAGCGGGCAGCGCCTCAGGGAGCACTGAAGCTTTCTTT.

The chain combines TRBV9 with TRBJ2-5; 9 nucleotides agree with TRBD2. V trimming: 2 bases; J trimming: 4 bases; junction bases outside the gene matches: 12. Per germline, CDR1 SGDLS and CDR2 YYNGEE. The CDR3 is 17 amino acids. CDR3 sequence: CASSVGSGRVSGETQYF. CDR3 coding DNA: TGTGCCAGCAGCGTTGGTAGCGGGAGAGTCTCGGGAGAGACCCAGTACTTC.

The rearrangement links TRBV18 to TRBJ2-3; D ambiguous. The CDR3 consists of 16 residues. Per germline, CDR1 KGHSH and CDR2 LQKENI. V lost 0 bases and J 3 bases, leaving 13 bases between the germline ends. CDR3 coding DNA: TGTGCCAGCTCACCACCCACGAGCGCTGGGACAGATACGCAGTATTTT. Protein: CASSPPTSAGTDTQYF.

This chain connects TRBV29-1 to TRBJ1-1, with a weak D call TRBD1 (5 bases). Germline lookup yields CDR1 SQVTM and CDR2 ANQGSEA. This CDR3 spans 14 amino acids. Trimming took 1 base from V and 4 from J, leaving 13 bases between them. CDR3 sequence (DNA): TGCAGCGTTGAAGTTACGGGGGGAGGCACTGAAGCTTTCTTT. Its protein is CSVEVTGGGTEAFF.